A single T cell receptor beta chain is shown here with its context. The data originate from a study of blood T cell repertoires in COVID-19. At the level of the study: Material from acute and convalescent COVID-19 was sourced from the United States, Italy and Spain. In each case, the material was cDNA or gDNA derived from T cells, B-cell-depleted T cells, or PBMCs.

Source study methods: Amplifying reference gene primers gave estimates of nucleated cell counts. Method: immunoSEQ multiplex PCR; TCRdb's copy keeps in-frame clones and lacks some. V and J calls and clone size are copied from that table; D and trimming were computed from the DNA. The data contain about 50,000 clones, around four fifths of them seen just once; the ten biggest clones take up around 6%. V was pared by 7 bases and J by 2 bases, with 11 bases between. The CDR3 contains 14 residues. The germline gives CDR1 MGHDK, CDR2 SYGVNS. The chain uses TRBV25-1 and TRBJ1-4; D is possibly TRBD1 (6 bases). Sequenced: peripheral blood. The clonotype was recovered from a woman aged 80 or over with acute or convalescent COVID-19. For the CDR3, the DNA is TGTGCCAGCACTACAGGGTGGACTAATGAAAAACTGTTTTTT. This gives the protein CASTTGWTNEKLFF.